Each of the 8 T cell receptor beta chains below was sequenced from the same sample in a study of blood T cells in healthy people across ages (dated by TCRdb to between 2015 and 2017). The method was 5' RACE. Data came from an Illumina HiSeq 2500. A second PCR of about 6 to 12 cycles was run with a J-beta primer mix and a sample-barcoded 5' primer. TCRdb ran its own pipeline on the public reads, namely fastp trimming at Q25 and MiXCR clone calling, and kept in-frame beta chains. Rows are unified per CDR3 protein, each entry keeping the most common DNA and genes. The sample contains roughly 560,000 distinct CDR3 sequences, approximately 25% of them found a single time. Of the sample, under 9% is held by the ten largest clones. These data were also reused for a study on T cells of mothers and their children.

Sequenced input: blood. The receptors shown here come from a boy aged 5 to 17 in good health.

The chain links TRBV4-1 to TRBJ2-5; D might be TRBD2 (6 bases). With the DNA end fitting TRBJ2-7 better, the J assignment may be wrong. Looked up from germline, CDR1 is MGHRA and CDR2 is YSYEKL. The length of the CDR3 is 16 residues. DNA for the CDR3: TGCGCCAGCAGCCAAGATGCGGGACTGGCCTCCTACGAGCAGTACTTC. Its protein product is CASSQDAGLASYEQYF.

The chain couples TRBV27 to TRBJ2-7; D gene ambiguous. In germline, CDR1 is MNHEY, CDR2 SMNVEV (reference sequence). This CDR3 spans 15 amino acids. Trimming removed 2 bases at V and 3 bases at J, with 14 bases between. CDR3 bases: TGTGCCAGCAGTTTACGCCCTTGGGTCGACTACGAGCAGTACTTC. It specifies CASSLRPWVDYEQYF.

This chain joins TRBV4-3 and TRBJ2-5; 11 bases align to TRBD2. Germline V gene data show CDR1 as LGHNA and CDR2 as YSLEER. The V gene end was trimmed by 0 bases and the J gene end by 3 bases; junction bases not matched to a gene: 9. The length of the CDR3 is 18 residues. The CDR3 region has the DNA TGCGCCAGCAGCCAAGATTTCGGTCTAGCGGGGGGAAAAGAGACCCAGTACTTC. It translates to CASSQDFGLAGGKETQYF.

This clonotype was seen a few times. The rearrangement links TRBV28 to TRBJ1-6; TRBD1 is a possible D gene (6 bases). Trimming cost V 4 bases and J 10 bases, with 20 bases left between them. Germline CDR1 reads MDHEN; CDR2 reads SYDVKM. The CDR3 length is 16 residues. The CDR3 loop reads CASSSQPTGPESPLHF. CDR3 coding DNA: TGTGCCAGCAGTTCCCAGCCCACAGGGCCGGAATCACCCCTCCACTTT.

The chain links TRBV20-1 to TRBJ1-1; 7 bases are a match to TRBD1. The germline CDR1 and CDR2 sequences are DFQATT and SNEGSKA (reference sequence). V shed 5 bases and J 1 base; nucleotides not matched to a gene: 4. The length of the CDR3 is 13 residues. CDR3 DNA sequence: TGCAGTGCTGAAACAGGGGAGAACACTGAAGCTTTCTTT. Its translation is CSAETGENTEAFF.

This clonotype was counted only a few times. The chain's CDR3 is CASSEGVTANYGYTF. The DNA for the CDR3 is TGTGCCAGCAGTGAAGGAGTGACTGCTAACTATGGCTACACCTTC. The chain joins TRBV2 to TRBJ1-2; D not certain. The CDR3 contains 15 residues. Germline loops: CDR1 SNHLY, CDR2 FYNNEI. V lost 1 base and J 0 bases, leaving 9 bases between the germline ends.

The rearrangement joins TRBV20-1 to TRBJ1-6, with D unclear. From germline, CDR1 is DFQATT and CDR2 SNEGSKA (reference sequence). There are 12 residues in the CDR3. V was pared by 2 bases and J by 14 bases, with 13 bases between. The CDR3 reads CSARNRASALHF. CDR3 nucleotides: TGCAGTGCTAGAAATCGGGCGTCCGCCCTCCACTTT.

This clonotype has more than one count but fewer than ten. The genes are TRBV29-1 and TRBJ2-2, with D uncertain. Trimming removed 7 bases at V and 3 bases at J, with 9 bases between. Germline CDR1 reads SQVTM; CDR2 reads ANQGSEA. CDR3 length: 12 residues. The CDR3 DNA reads TGCAGCGGGGAATCGGACACCGGGGAGCTGTTTTTT. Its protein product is CSGESDTGELFF.